Below, one T cell receptor (beta chain) is given with its context. The antigen this receptor binds is unknown. There are no base qualities to consult, and no much larger clone falls within one base. Receptor libraries were prepared by the immunoSEQ multiplex PCR assay. A mixture of 60 forward primers for TCR Vbeta segments and 13 reverse primers for TCR Jbeta segments was used in the multiplex PCR. A multiplex PCR assay on genomic DNA amplified the CDR3 region of rearranged TCR beta genes. The amplified TCR beta libraries were sequenced on the Illumina HiSeq System as 87-base-pair reads. For the original study's pipeline: A later analysis counted some 74 million unique TCR beta chains across the 500 to 850 repertoires, and around 9.9 million of these chains were shared by at least two donors. To remove PCR and sequencing errors, raw reads were error-corrected and collapsed into unique sequences using a nearest-neighbor algorithm that merged closely related sequences. Alignment of CDR3 sequences to IMGT reference sequences was used to assign V, D and J gene segments. For a sequence to be retained, at least a six-nucleotide match to both a V gene segment and a J gene segment was required. Rearrangements were classified as productive when the CDR3 lacked stop codons and remained in frame with V and J, and all other rearrangements were classified as non-productive. CDR3 was defined according to IMGT convention as the region running from the second conserved V-encoded cysteine to the conserved J-encoded phenylalanine. The earlier analysis of about 570 of the donors excluded any sequence lacking an unambiguous match to a single V gene segment. In an earlier analysis of approximately 560 of the donors, a V segment was called functional when productive rearrangements were above 56.7%, and segregating when the standard deviation between donors exceeded 5%. A statistical classification framework was developed to diagnose cytomegalovirus status using the catalog of TCR beta chain sequences. In a later analysis, V and J genes were assigned by comparing TCR nucleotide sequences against IMGT/GENE-DB human TR gene sequences. In a later analysis, CDR3 sequences and most-parsimonious VDJ recombination scenarios were assigned using the TCRdist pipeline. In a later analysis, every TCR beta chain was defined by the combination of its CDR3 amino acid sequence and its V-gene family, and reads without a unique V-gene family were dropped. In a later analysis, 500 to 700 highly shared, low-generation-probability nucleotide sequences were removed to address suspected cross-contamination and a sequencing artifact. In a later analysis, a clonal expansion index for each public chain was calculated from normalized within-repertoire ranks of inferred template counts. In a later analysis, generation probabilities were computed using a VDJ recombination model fitted to out-of-frame rearrangements, and the results were checked against IGoR. In a later analysis, hypergeometric tests were used to score TCR-TCR, TCR-HLA and TCR-CMV co-occurrence, with a repertoire-size bias correction applied to TCR pairs. In a later analysis, false discovery rates were estimated by permuting HLA or CMV assignments 20 times. In a later analysis, co-occurring TCRs were grouped using DBSCAN, with TCRdist sequence similarity added in when clustering inside HLA-allele-positive subsets. For co-occurrence clustering, repertoires with fewer than 30,000 or more than 120,000 public chains were excluded, along with about five repertoires with anomalous nucleotide sharing. TCRdb obtained this table from immuneACCESS and retained in-frame rearrangements with V and J assigned. These tables miss some clones; where compared with another copy, unresolved V genes account for less than half of the shortfall, and the remainder is unexplained. V and J calls and clone size are those listed in that table; D and trimming were worked out from the DNA. The sample table lists about 110,000 clones, about 76% of them with a count of one. Jointly, the top ten make up under 8% of the sample.

The sample originates from a study of cytomegalovirus exposure and HLA in healthy donors (dated by TCRdb to about 2017). Study-level background: An earlier analysis of several hundred of the donors reported approximately 280 Gb of sequence data and 117 million unique TCR beta sequences obtained from about 179 million T cells. Approximately 300 gigabases of sequencing data and tens of millions of unique TCR sequences were included in an early release covering roughly 600 HLA-typed donors. The genetic ancestry cluster associated with self-reported Caucasian donors included 65% to 90% of the 398 genotyped donors. The aim of the study was to test whether cataloging public T cell receptors could identify signatures of past pathogen exposure. Using immunosequencing, the study profiled T cell repertoires from 500 to 800 subjects and related those repertoires to cytomegalovirus serostatus. A separate validation cohort of approximately 130 different subjects was used in addition to the approximately 670-subject first cohort. To predict cytomegalovirus infection status, the study combined high-throughput TCR immunosequencing, statistical association of individual TCRs with disease status, and machine learning. To study patterns of TCR occurrence, a later analysis re-analyzed previously published TCR beta repertoires from several hundred donors and added high-resolution HLA genotyping. Rather than drawing on any new phenotypic data, the later analysis identified candidate immune exposures from TCR beta sequences and the way those sequences occurred across donors. An earlier analysis of around 540 of the donors applied high-throughput TCR beta sequencing to assess whether each TCR beta V gene segment acted as functional or pseudogenic. Alongside the repertoire data, information on donor age, sex, ethnicity and CMV serostatus was compiled. A later genetic analysis used genome-wide SNP genotypes for about three fifths of the 666 donors, treating that subset as a discovery cohort. Every discovery cohort repertoire had been produced on one sequencing platform. HLA typing included class I and class II loci at four-digit resolution. The number of donors typed differed by locus, with 629-630 for A, B, C, DRB1 and DQB1, roughly 520 for DQA1, some 570 for DPA1, and over 400 for DPB1. About five DR-DQ haplotypes were treated as single units for association and clustering because of strong linkage in the cohort. Among roughly 400 genotyped donors of the cohort, an average of approximately 250,000 unique TCR beta nucleotide sequences were sequenced per donor, around 20% of them non-productive. Results the study describes overall, beyond this receptor: The earlier analysis of approximately 540 of the donors excluded some 15 rarely observed V segments, including chromosome 9 orphons, because counts were too low. According to a later analysis, parvovirus B19, influenza, CMV and Epstein-Barr virus appeared linked to several top co-occurrence clusters. A cluster of highly shared sequence variants was judged likely to be a technical artifact of the sequencing pipeline. In vitro tests confirmed that a few of the cytomegalovirus-associated TCR beta chains recognize cytomegalovirus antigens. A later analysis found that HLA-associated TCR beta chains were more clonally expanded and had lower generation probabilities than equally common non-associated chains. The study listed 150 to 200 TCR beta chains as associated with cytomegalovirus. Roughly uniform sequencing depth across donors was assumed in presence/absence analyses, although this assumption may not hold. According to a later analysis, TCR association rates differed among HLA loci, with DRB1 alleles showing the most associated TCRs and HLA-C alleles showing the fewest. Immune exposure information for the cohort was limited to CMV serostatus. In this cohort, only TCR beta chains were sequenced, and detectable features were limited by the absence of alpha or paired-chain data. A further reported finding was that TCR beta sequences accurately predicted the HLA-A and HLA-B alleles for most subjects in the first cohort. Broadly in line with IMGT annotations, most TCR beta V segments showed up in productive rearrangements about 90% or about 30% of the time in an earlier analysis of approximately 600 of the donors. Because some donors lacked HLA typing at each locus, the association tests relied only on the typed subset. In both the original and validation cohorts, the classifier was reported to diagnose cytomegalovirus status with high specificity and sensitivity. In a later analysis, most CMV-associated TCR beta chains were found to appear HLA-restricted, with HLA associations seemingly driven largely by CMV exposure. When HLA alleles, especially DR and DQ, strongly co-occurred, TCR associations were difficult to assign to individual alleles. The authors suggested that the approach could potentially be generalized to other disease states and immunological phenotypes. A later genetic analysis reported fewer N-insertions in productive TCRs among donors in an Asian-associated ancestry cluster than the roughly 720-donor mean. A later genetic analysis associated a missense DCLRE1C variant with V-gene and J-gene trimming of TCR beta chains, and an independent cohort replicated the association. Most TCR sequences were seen in very few donors, while some public TCRs were found in many individuals. Specific HLA alleles were associated with 15,000 to 20,000 TCR beta sequences at a false discovery rate of 0.05 in a later analysis. Linkage disequilibrium might explain the correlated functional status among segregating V segments, but an unknown experimental factor could not be excluded.

The cohort was made up of 666 healthy bone marrow donors. At the time of sampling, all cohort members were nominally healthy, though unrecorded immune exposures were likely present. The donor tested CMV seropositive and was one of the 289 seropositive cohort members. Each donor provided a peripheral blood sample, and peripheral blood mononuclear cells were used for TCR beta sequencing. The Qiagen DNeasy Blood Extraction Kit was used to extract genomic DNA from the blood cell samples. The sequence was collected from a woman aged 45-59 years in good health and CMV-seropositive. The sequenced sample was PBMCs.

This receptor carries the CDR3 CASRTGYYGYTF. Here is the DNA: TGTGCCAGCAGGACAGGGTACTATGGCTACACCTTC. The sequence is built from TRBV5-6 and TRBJ1-2; TRBD1 lines up with 7 middle nucleotides. Including the terminal cysteine and phenylalanine, the CDR3 comprises 12 residues. Left in the record is the CDR3 DNA by itself, 36 bases read in frame from the first base. Relative to germline, V is missing 5 bases and J is missing 3 bases, with 1 base of the junction outside any gene match. CDR1 SGHDT and CDR2 YYEEEE were looked up in the germline V gene.